The clone carrying this T cell receptor beta chain was counted at least ten times. Time point described: patch test 2, 6 weeks after DPC sensitization. Treatment of the sample: therapeutic diphenylcyclopropenone sensitization with weekly scalp DPC. CDR1 is KGHSH, CDR2 LQKENI, per germline. V was trimmed by 3 bases and J by 7 bases, leaving 15 bases between them. The CDR3 is made up of 15 amino acids. This specimen belongs to a study of human T cells and chemical hapten exposure. TCRdb reprocessed the RACE reads via MiXCR and lists one record per CDR3 protein. The table records approximately 85,000 distinct CDR3 sequences, 10% to 13% of them present only once.

This TCR was recovered from a young woman with alopecia areata. Some clones in this sample may be carry-over from other donors' samples. The chain recombines TRBV18 with TRBJ1-4; D is perhaps TRBD1 (6 bases). The sample consisted of whole blood, taken in connection with sensitization to the hapten diphenylcyclopropenone (DPC). The CDR3 bases are TGTGCCAGCTCACCCAGCACAGGGCTTGGTGAAAAACTGTTTTTT. Translated: CASSPSTGLGEKLFF. The full variable domain, its missing parts supplied by reference TRBV18 and TRBJ1-4, is NAGVMQNPRHLVRRRGQEARLRCSPMKGHSHVYWYRQLPEEGLKFMVYLQKENIIDESGMPKERFSAEFPKEGPSILRIQQVVRGDSAAYFCASSPSTGLGEKLFFGSGTQLSVL.